This TCR beta chain was documented in a study of shared clonotypes between healthy human individuals. For the study at large: Per-donor plates numbered three CD4 naive, three CD4 memory, two CD8 naive and one CD8 memory.

Adult Caucasians living in Nashville, Tennessee made up all of the donors. Into CD45RA+ naive and CD45RA-negative memory subsets, the CD4+ cells were split. The table came from immunoSEQ multiplex PCR; TCRdb's copy has only in-frame clones and leaves some out. There are around 1.6 million clones in the sample; 95% to 99% occur only once, and 0.45% lies in the top ten. This clonotype was sampled from a man aged 25 to 40 in good health. Material: naive CD4+ T cells sorted from blood. Documented subset: CD45RA+ positively selected.

This CDR3 is CASSLAWTGWNTGELFF. The CDR3 DNA reads TGCGCCAGCAGCTTGGCCTGGACAGGGTGGAACACCGGGGAGCTGTTTTTT. This rearrangement joins TRBV5-1 to TRBJ2-2; TRBD1 matches at 8 bases. CDR3 size: 17 residues. The junction had 5 bases not matched to a gene; V was cut back by 0 bases and J by 1 base. The germline CDR1 and CDR2 sequences are SGHRS and YFSETQ.